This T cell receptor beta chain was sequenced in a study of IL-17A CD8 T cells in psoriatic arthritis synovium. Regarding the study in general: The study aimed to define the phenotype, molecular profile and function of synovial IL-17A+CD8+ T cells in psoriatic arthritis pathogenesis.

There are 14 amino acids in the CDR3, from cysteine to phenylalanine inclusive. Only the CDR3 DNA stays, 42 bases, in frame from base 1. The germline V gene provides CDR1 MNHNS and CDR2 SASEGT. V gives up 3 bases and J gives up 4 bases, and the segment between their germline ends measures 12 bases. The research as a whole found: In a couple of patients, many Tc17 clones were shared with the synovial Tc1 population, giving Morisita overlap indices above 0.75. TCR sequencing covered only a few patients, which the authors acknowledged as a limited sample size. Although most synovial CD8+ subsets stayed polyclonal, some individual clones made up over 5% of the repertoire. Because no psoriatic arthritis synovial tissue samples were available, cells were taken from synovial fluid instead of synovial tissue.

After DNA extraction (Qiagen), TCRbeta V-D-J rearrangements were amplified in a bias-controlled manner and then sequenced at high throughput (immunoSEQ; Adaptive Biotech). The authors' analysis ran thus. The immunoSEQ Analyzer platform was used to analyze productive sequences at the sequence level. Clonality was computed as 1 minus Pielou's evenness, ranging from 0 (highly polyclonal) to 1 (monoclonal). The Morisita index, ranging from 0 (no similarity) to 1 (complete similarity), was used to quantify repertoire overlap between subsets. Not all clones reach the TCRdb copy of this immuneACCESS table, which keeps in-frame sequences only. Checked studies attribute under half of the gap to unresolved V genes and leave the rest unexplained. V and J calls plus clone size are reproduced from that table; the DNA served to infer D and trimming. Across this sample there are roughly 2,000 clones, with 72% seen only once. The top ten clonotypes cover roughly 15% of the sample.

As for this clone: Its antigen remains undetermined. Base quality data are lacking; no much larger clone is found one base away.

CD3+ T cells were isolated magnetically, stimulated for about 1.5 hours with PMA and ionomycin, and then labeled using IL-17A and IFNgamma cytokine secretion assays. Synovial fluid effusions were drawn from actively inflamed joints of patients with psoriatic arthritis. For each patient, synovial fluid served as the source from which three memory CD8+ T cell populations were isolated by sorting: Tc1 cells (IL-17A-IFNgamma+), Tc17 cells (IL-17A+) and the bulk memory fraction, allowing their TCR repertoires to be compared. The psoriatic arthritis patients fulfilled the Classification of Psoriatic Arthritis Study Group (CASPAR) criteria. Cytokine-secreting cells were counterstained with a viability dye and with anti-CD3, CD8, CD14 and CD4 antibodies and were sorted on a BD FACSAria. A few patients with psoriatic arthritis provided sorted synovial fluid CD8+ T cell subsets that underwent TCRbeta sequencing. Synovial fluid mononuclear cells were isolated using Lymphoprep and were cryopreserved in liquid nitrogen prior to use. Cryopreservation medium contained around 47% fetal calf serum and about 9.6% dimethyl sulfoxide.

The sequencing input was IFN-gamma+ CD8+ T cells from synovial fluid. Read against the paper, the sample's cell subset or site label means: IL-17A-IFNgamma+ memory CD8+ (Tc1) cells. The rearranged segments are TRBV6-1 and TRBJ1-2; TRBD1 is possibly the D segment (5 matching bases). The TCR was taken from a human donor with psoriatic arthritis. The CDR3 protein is CASSDRGWGYGYTF. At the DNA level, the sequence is TGTGCCAGCAGTGATAGGGGCTGGGGCTATGGCTACACCTTC.